The rows below give T cell receptor beta chains drawn from one sample of a study of shared clonotypes between healthy human individuals. The method was immunoSEQ multiplex PCR; TCRdb's version includes in-frame clones alone and lacks a portion of them. The sample has about 2.4 million clones; over 85% are singletons. Sequencing was done on a sample of naive CD4+ T cells sorted from blood. Receptor source: a man aged 18 to 30 in good health. The CDR3 runs from the conserved cysteine through the conserved F or W. A D gene is named only where the DNA matches it firmly. Size is omitted from some rows. Given values are once, few, many or a class for expanded clones.

clone_size | j_call | d_call | v_call | cdr3_nt | cdr3_aa
few | TRBJ1-1 | TRBD1 | TRBV12-5 | TGTGCTAGTGGCGGGACAGGGGAGATTCCTTTCTTT | CASGGTGEIPFF
. | TRBJ2-3 | TRBD1 | TRBV5-1 | TGCGCCAGCAGCTTCGGTGAGGGACAGGGCAGCACAGATACGCAGTATTTT | CASSFGEGQGSTDTQYF
. | TRBJ2-2 | TRBD2 | TRBV7-3 | TGTGCCAGCAGCTCGGAAGGGACTAGACCCTCCGGGGAGCTGTTTTTT | CASSSEGTRPSGELFF
. | TRBJ2-3 | . | TRBV5-6 | TGTGCCAGCAGCTTTAGCGGCTCCGGGTCAGATACGCAGTATTTT | CASSFSGSGSDTQYF
. | TRBJ2-1 | TRBD2 | TRBV6-1 | TGTGCCAGCAGTGAAGGGCGCAGAAGCGGGGGATACAATGAGCAGTTCTTC | CASSEGRRSGGYNEQFF
. | TRBJ2-1 | . | TRBV30 | TGTGCCTGGGGTAACAATGAGCAGTTCTTC | CAWGNNEQFF
. | TRBJ1-6 | . | TRBV30 | TGTGCCTGGAGCACCCGGGGGGCCAGCAATTCACCCCTCCACTTT | CAWSTRGASNSPLHF
. | TRBJ2-7 | . | TRBV11-2 | TGTGCCAGCAGCTCCGATTTCGGCTACTCCTACGAGCAGTACTTC | CASSSDFGYSYEQYF
. | TRBJ2-5 | TRBD2 | TRBV4-2 | TGTGCCAGCAGCCTCTACGGGACTAGCGGGGGAGAGACCCAGTACTTC | CASSLYGTSGGETQYF
. | TRBJ1-2 | TRBD1 | TRBV5-6 | TGTGCCAGCAGCTGGCAGGACAGGGAAGCTAACTATGGCTACACCTTC | CASSWQDREANYGYTF
. | TRBJ2-1 | TRBD2 | TRBV28 | TGTGCCAGCAGAACTAGCGGGGGGTACAATGAGCAGTTCTTC | CASRTSGGYNEQFF
. | TRBJ1-4 | . | TRBV4-1 | TGCGCCAGCAGTCCAAGGGAAGTGAATGAAAAACTGTTTTTT | CASSPREVNEKLFF
. | TRBJ1-4 | . | TRBV19 | TGTGCCAGTAGTATACAAAGGGGGGGTGAAAAACTGTTTTTT | CASSIQRGGEKLFF
. | TRBJ1-5 | TRBD1 | TRBV4-1 | TGCGCCAGCAGCTCCGGGACAGGCAATCAGCCCCAGCATTTT | CASSSGTGNQPQHF
. | TRBJ2-7 | . | TRBV6-6 | TGTGCCAGCAGTTATATGGGGCCGGCAGGCACTTACGAGCAGTACTTC | CASSYMGPAGTYEQYF
. | TRBJ2-7 | . | TRBV10-3 | TGTGCCATCAGTGAGGGAGCAGGGAGCTCCTACGAGCAGTACTTC | CAISEGAGSSYEQYF
. | TRBJ2-7 | TRBD2 | TRBV2 | TGTGCCAGCACTATAGCGGGAGGCTACGAGCAGTACTTC | CASTIAGGYEQYF
. | TRBJ1-2 | . | TRBV5-4 | TGTGCCAGCAGAGGAGCGCAGGGATTAGGAGGCTACACCTTC | CASRGAQGLGGYTF
. | TRBJ1-5 | . | TRBV7-9 | TGTGCCAGCAGCGGAGACAGATTTTATAGCAATCAGCCCCAGCATTTT | CASSGDRFYSNQPQHF
. | TRBJ1-2 | . | TRBV11-2 | TGTGCCAGCAGCTTAGTCGGCCCATTTAACTATGGCTACACCTTC | CASSLVGPFNYGYTF
. | TRBJ2-4 | . | TRBV4-3 | TGCGCCAGCAGCCAAGGAAACTCGGGTACTTGGGGCAAAAACATTCAGTACTTC | CASSQGNSGTWGKNIQYF
once | TRBJ1-2 | . | TRBV30 | TGTGCCTGGAGTTACAGATTTAGCTACACCTTC | CAWSYRFSYTF
. | TRBJ1-6 | TRBD1 | TRBV6-5 | TGTGCCAGCAGTCCACAGGACAGGGGAGGATCACCCCTCCACTTT | CASSPQDRGGSPLHF
. | TRBJ1-3 | TRBD1 | TRBV9 | TGTGCCAGCAGCGTGGGGGACAGCTACCTCTCTGGAAACACCATATATTTT | CASSVGDSYLSGNTIYF
once | TRBJ1-2 | . | TRBV9 | TGTGCCAGCAGCGTAGGCAGGGACTATGGCTACACCTTC | CASSVGRDYGYTF
. | TRBJ2-1 | . | TRBV2 | TGTGCCAGCAGTGAACGAGCGGGCGCTAATAACAATGAGCAGTTCTTC | CASSERAGANNNEQFF
. | TRBJ2-1 | TRBD2 | TRBV11-3 | TGTGCCAGCAGCTTAGATTTAGCGGGGGGGTCCGGTGAGCAGTTCTTC | CASSLDLAGGSGEQFF
. | TRBJ2-5 | . | TRBV18 | TGTGCCAGCTCACCCGATCCAGAGACCCAGTACTTC | CASSPDPETQYF
. | TRBJ1-2 | . | TRBV14 | TGTGCCAGCAGCCAAGACACAAGCTATGGCTACACCTTC | CASSQDTSYGYTF
. | TRBJ2-5 | . | TRBV7-7 | TGTGCTAGCAGCCCAACTTATAGCCAAGAGACCCAGTACTTC | CASSPTYSQETQYF
. | TRBJ2-7 | . | TRBV11-3 | TGTGCCAGCAGCTTAGATCCGGGGGGCCGGGTAGAGCAGTACTTC | CASSLDPGGRVEQYF
. | TRBJ2-2 | . | TRBV18 | TGTGCCAGCTCACCACTTCTCACATCCACCGGGGAGCTGTTTTTT | CASSPLLTSTGELFF
. | TRBJ1-1 | . | TRBV4-1 | TGCGCCAGCAGCTTTAGGGGGACTGAAGCTTTCTTT | CASSFRGTEAFF
. | TRBJ2-5 | . | TRBV5-1 | TGCGCCAGCAGCGGAGGGACAGGACGGGAGGGGGCCCAGTACTTC | CASSGGTGREGAQYF
. | TRBJ2-2 | TRBD2 | TRBV9 | TGTGCCAGCAGCTCAAAAGCGGGAGGAGGCACCGGGGAGCTGTTTTTT | CASSSKAGGGTGELFF
. | TRBJ2-2 | . | TRBV10-1 | TGCGCCAGCAGTTCGAACACCGGGGAGCTGTTTTTT | CASSSNTGELFF
. | TRBJ2-1 | . | TRBV10-2 | TGCGCCAGCACAGGGGATCGGTACAATGAGCAGTTCTTC | CASTGDRYNEQFF
. | TRBJ1-5 | . | TRBV1 | TGCACCAGCAGCCAAAGTCAGCCCCAGCATTTT | CTSSQSQPQHF
. | TRBJ2-2 | TRBD1 | TRBV10-1 | TGCGCCAGCAGTGAGTCGATAGCAGGGGGCTTGGTCGGGGAGCTGTTTTTT | CASSESIAGGLVGELFF
. | TRBJ1-1 | . | TRBV25-1 | TGTGCCAGCATCTCCTCTACGGGACATAAAATCACTGAAGCTTTCTTT | CASISSTGHKITEAFF
. | TRBJ1-1 | . | TRBV15 | TGTGCCACCAGCAGTACAGGGATAGATACTGAAGCTTTCTTT | CATSSTGIDTEAFF
. | TRBJ1-2 | TRBD1 | TRBV6-5 | TGTGCCAGCAGCCCCTTGGAGGGGGCGAGCTACACCTTC | CASSPLEGASYTF